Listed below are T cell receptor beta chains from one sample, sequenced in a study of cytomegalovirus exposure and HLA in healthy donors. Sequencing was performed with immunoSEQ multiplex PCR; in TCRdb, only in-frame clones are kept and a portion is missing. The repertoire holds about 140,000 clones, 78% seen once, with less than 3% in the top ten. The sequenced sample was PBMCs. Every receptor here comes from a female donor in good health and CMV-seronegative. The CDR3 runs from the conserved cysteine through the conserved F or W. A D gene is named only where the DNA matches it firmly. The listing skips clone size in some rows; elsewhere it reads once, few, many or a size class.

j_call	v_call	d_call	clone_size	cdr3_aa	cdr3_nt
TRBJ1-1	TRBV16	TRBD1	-	CASSQMRPGQVNTEAFF	TGTGCCAGCAGCCAAATGCGGCCGGGACAGGTAAACACTGAAGCTTTCTTT
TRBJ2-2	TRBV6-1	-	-	CASSPYTGELFF	TGTGCCAGCAGCCCCTACACCGGGGAGCTGTTTTTT
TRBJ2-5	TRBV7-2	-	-	CASSLVTGQETQYF	TGTGCCAGCAGCTTAGTGACGGGACAAGAGACCCAGTACTTC
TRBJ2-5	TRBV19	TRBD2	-	CASSIIGTRGETQYF	TGTGCCAGTAGTATAATCGGGACTAGGGGAGAGACCCAGTACTTC
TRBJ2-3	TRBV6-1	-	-	CASSELDKIWDTQYF	TGTGCCAGCAGTGAATTGGACAAAATCTGGGATACGCAGTATTTT
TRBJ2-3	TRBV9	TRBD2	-	CASSVASGTDHPGTQYF	TGTGCCAGCAGCGTAGCTAGCGGGACCGATCACCCTGGTACGCAGTATTTT
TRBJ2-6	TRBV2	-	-	CASSSEDSGANVLTF	TGTGCCAGCAGCTCAGAGGACTCTGGGGCCAACGTCCTGACTTTC
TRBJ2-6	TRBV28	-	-	CASSALQFGGERANVLTF	TGTGCCAGCAGTGCGCTGCAGTTCGGCGGGGAGCGGGCCAACGTCCTGACTTTC
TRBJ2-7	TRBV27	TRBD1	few	CASSFVGTGTYEQYF	TGTGCCAGCAGTTTCGTAGGGACAGGGACCTACGAGCAGTACTTC
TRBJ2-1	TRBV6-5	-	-	CASSYQRATPGNEQFF	TGTGCCAGCAGTTACCAGAGGGCAACCCCAGGAAATGAGCAGTTCTTC
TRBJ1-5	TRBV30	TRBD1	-	CAWSTGTGSEQPQHF	TGTGCCTGGTCCACCGGGACAGGGTCGGAGCAGCCCCAGCATTTT
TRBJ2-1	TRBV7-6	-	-	CASSLVTQQGSSYNEQFF	TGTGCCAGCAGCTTAGTGACCCAACAGGGAAGCTCCTACAATGAGCAGTTCTTC
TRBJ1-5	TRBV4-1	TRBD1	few	CASSQGTGGLDQPQHF	TGCGCCAGCAGCCAAGGGACAGGGGGGTTGGATCAGCCCCAGCATTTT
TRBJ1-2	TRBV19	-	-	CASSIAPRQIYGYTF	TGTGCCAGTAGTATAGCACCGAGACAGATCTATGGCTACACCTTC
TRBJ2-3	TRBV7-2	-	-	CASSLAGVTDTQYF	TGTGCCAGCAGCTTAGCGGGAGTCACAGATACGCAGTATTTT
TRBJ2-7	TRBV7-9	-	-	CASSQVKGAYEQYF	TGTGCCAGCAGTCAGGTAAAGGGGGCCTACGAGCAGTACTTC
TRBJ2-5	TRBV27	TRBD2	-	CASSLWGGGETQYF	TGTGCCAGCAGTTTATGGGGGGGTGGGGAGACCCAGTACTTC
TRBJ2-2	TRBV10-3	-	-	CAISDIGELFF	TGTGCCATCAGTGATATCGGGGAGCTGTTTTTT